This TCR beta chain was obtained from a study of cytomegalovirus exposure and HLA in healthy donors (dated by TCRdb to about 2017). Concerning the study at large: According to an earlier analysis of 587 of the donors, 150 million to 200 million T cells yielded 100 million or so unique TCR beta sequences and about 300 Gb of sequence data. In a later genetic analysis, genome-wide SNP genotypes for about 65% of the 666 donors were used, and that subset was treated as a discovery cohort. All discovery cohort repertoires had been generated on a single sequencing platform. Rather than using new phenotypic data, the later analysis identified candidate immune exposures from TCR beta sequences and from how often those sequences occurred across donors. An earlier analysis of about 600 of the donors used high-throughput TCR beta sequencing to judge whether each TCR beta V gene segment behaved as functional or pseudogenic. Class I and class II HLA loci were covered by the typing at four-digit resolution. High-throughput TCR immunosequencing, statistical association of individual TCRs with disease status, and machine learning were combined to predict cytomegalovirus infection status. Of the 300 to 400 genotyped donors, approximately 83% fell in the genetic ancestry cluster associated with self-reported Caucasian donors. The study profiled the T cell repertoires of about 720 subjects by immunosequencing and related them to cytomegalovirus serostatus. Among about 370 genotyped donors of the cohort, an average of about 240,000 unique TCR beta nucleotide sequences was sequenced per donor, of which about 19% were non-productive. Besides the first cohort of more than 650 subjects, a separate validation cohort made up of 120 different subjects was used. A later analysis re-analyzed previously published TCR beta repertoires from 650 to 800 donors and added high-resolution HLA genotyping to study TCR occurrence patterns. An early release covering over 500 HLA-typed donors comprised approximately 300 gigabases of sequencing data and around 85 million unique TCR sequences. Donor age, sex, ethnicity and CMV serostatus were collected together with the repertoire data. The study was designed to test whether signatures of past pathogen exposure could be identified by cataloging public T cell receptors. Several DR-DQ haplotypes were handled as single units for association and clustering because linkage in the cohort was strong. Typing coverage differed by locus: A, B, C, DRB1 and DQB1 were typed in about 620-640 donors, DQA1 in 522, DPA1 in 600 to 610, and DPB1 in just under 490.

A remark on this clone: Its specific antigen is unknown. No base qualities exist here, and no much larger clone lies one base off it.

The cohort comprised some 700 healthy bone marrow donors. Cohort members were all nominally healthy when sampled, although unrecorded immune exposures were likely present. The donor was CMV seropositive and belonged to the group of 250 to 300 seropositive cohort members. A peripheral blood sample was collected from each donor, and TCR beta sequencing was performed on peripheral blood mononuclear cells. The Qiagen DNeasy Blood Extraction Kit was used to extract genomic DNA from the blood cell samples. Here is what the overall study found, with its caveats: A group of highly shared sequence variants was considered likely to be a technical artifact of the sequencing pipeline. In a later analysis, 15,000 to 20,000 TCR beta sequences were associated with specific HLA alleles at a false discovery rate of 0.05. Some IMGT-functional V segments, including TRBV6-2 and TRBV6-3, could not be told apart with the 87-base-pair reads, so those segments were excluded. According to a later analysis, most CMV-associated TCR beta chains appeared to be HLA-restricted, and the HLA associations seemed to be driven largely by CMV exposure. A further reported finding was that TCR beta sequences accurately predicted the HLA-A and HLA-B alleles for most subjects in the first cohort. A total of fewer than 200 TCR beta chains were listed by the study as associated with cytomegalovirus. A later analysis found that HLA-associated TCR beta chains were more clonally expanded and had lower generation probabilities than equally common non-associated chains. This cohort had only TCR beta chains sequenced, and the lack of alpha or paired-chain data limited which features could be detected. Several of the top co-occurrence clusters appeared to be linked to parvovirus B19, influenza, CMV and Epstein-Barr virus, according to a later analysis. In an earlier analysis of around 600 of the donors, most TCR beta V segments were observed in productive rearrangements about 90% or about 30% of the time, broadly matching IMGT annotations. In vitro tests confirmed that a few of the cytomegalovirus-associated TCR beta chains recognize cytomegalovirus antigens. Presence/absence analyses assumed roughly uniform sequencing depth across donors, an assumption that may not hold. A later genetic analysis associated a missense DCLRE1C variant with V-gene and J-gene trimming of TCR beta chains, and an independent cohort replicated the association. CMV serostatus was the only immune exposure information available for the cohort. In both the original and validation cohorts, the classifier was reported to diagnose cytomegalovirus status with high specificity and sensitivity. When HLA alleles, especially DR and DQ, strongly co-occurred, attributing TCR associations to individual alleles was difficult. Because HLA typing was unavailable for some donors at each locus, only the typed subset was used in association tests. Across donors, most TCR sequences were observed very rarely, whereas some public TCRs were present in many individuals. According to the authors, the approach could potentially be generalized to other disease states and immunological phenotypes. Because counts were too low, about 18 rarely observed V segments, including chromosome 9 orphons, were left out of the earlier analysis of 587 of the donors. Linkage disequilibrium might explain the correlated functional status among segregating V segments, but an unknown experimental factor could not be ruled out. According to a later genetic analysis, donors in an Asian-associated ancestry cluster had fewer N-insertions in productive TCRs than the roughly 700-donor mean. A later analysis found that TCR association rates varied across HLA loci, with DRB1 alleles showing the most associated TCRs and HLA-C alleles the fewest.

Libraries came from the immunoSEQ multiplex PCR assay. A mixture of 60 forward primers for TCR Vbeta segments and 13 reverse primers for TCR Jbeta segments was used in the multiplex PCR. A multiplex PCR assay on genomic DNA amplified the CDR3 region of rearranged TCR beta genes. The amplified TCR beta libraries were sequenced on the Illumina HiSeq System as 87-base-pair reads. As for the original processing: A later analysis tallied around 87 million unique TCR beta chains across the 666 repertoires, and around 9.9 million of those chains were shared by two or more donors. Raw reads were error-corrected and collapsed into unique sequences with a nearest-neighbor algorithm that merged closely related sequences to remove PCR and sequencing errors. To assign V, D and J gene segments, CDR3 sequences were aligned to IMGT reference sequences. Each retained sequence needed at least a six-nucleotide match to both a V gene segment and a J gene segment. Rearrangements were classified as productive when the CDR3 lacked stop codons and remained in frame with V and J, and all other rearrangements were classified as non-productive. CDR3 was defined according to IMGT convention as the region running from the second conserved V-encoded cysteine to the conserved J-encoded phenylalanine. The earlier analysis of about 590 of the donors excluded sequences that lacked an unambiguous match to a single V gene segment. An earlier analysis of a few hundred of the donors classified V segments as functional when productive rearrangements were above 56.7% and as segregating when the standard deviation between donors was above 5%. A statistical classification framework was built to diagnose cytomegalovirus status from the catalog of TCR beta chain sequences. A later analysis assigned V and J genes by comparing TCR nucleotide sequences with IMGT/GENE-DB human TR gene sequences. In a later analysis, CDR3 sequences and most-parsimonious VDJ recombination scenarios were assigned using the TCRdist pipeline. A later analysis defined each TCR beta chain by its CDR3 amino acid sequence plus V-gene family, and excluded reads lacking a unique V-gene family. In a later analysis, several hundred highly shared, low-generation-probability nucleotide sequences were removed to address suspected cross-contamination and a sequencing artifact. For each public chain, a later analysis derived a clonal expansion index from normalized ranks of inferred template counts within each repertoire. A later analysis computed generation probabilities with a VDJ recombination model fitted to out-of-frame rearrangements, and checked the results against IGoR. Hypergeometric tests were used in a later analysis to score TCR-TCR, TCR-HLA and TCR-CMV co-occurrence, with a repertoire-size bias correction applied to the TCR pairs. To estimate false discovery rates, a later analysis permuted the HLA or CMV assignments 20 times. In a later analysis, co-occurring TCRs were grouped with DBSCAN, and TCRdist sequence similarity was added when clustering was performed within HLA-allele-positive subsets. Co-occurrence clustering excluded repertoires with fewer than 30,000 or more than 120,000 public chains, plus five with anomalous nucleotide sharing. TCRdb carries this immuneACCESS record with in-frame sequences only. Its versions omit some clonotypes, under half of them owing to an unresolved V gene in the studies checked, with the rest unexplained. The DNA was the basis for D and trimming; V, J and clone size are from that table. The sample table lists some 170,000 clones, 60% to 80% of them with a count of one. The ten biggest clones cover 4% to 5% of the sample.

V is pruned by 5 bases and J by 6 bases, leaving 8 bases of the junction without a gene match. From the germline V gene, CDR1 is MDHEN and CDR2 is SYDVKM. Including the terminal cysteine and phenylalanine, the CDR3 comprises 14 residues. The entry retains the CDR3 DNA only, 42 bases that are in frame from base 1. The clonotype comes from a man in his late teens or twenties in good health and CMV-seropositive. The V and J segments used are TRBV28 and TRBJ1-1, with 8 bases matching TRBD1. The sequenced sample consisted of PBMCs. The nucleotides read TGTGCCAGCAGTCCCGGGGACAGGAAGGCTGAAGCTTTCTTT. It is translated as CASSPGDRKAEAFF.